The 9 T cell receptor beta chains listed next were all sequenced from one sample in a study of blood T cells in healthy people across ages. For the second PCR, which ran for roughly 7 to 11 cycles, a sample-barcoded 5' primer and a J-beta primer mix were used. TCRdb ran MiXCR on the 5' RACE reads and lists one entry per CDR3 protein. This sample has 1.5 million to 2 million distinct CDR3 sequences, with just under 50% found just once. Sequencing was performed on blood. The receptors were sampled from a woman aged 40 to 50 in good health.

This clonotype turned up a few times. This sequence joins TRBV6-6 and TRBJ2-7; no reliable D call. The CDR3 covers 15 residues. CDR1 is MNHNY, CDR2 SVGAGI, per germline (reference sequence). The V end was cut by 6 bases, the J end by 2 bases, with 17 bases between. The CDR3 DNA follows: TGTGCCAGCAGGCCTACTACGCTTCGGGCCTACGAGCAGTACTTC. Encoded protein: CASRPTTLRAYEQYF.

CDR3 sequence (DNA): TGTGCCAGCAGCCCTTATGGGGGGCGCACAGATACGCAGTATTTT. Translated, it gives CASSPYGGRTDTQYF. This chain joins TRBV7-3 and TRBJ2-3, with D perhaps assigned TRBD1 or TRBD2 (6 bases each). Germline CDR1 SGHTA, CDR2 FQGTGA. Trimming took 5 bases from V and 1 from J, leaving 13 bases between them. The CDR3 is made up of 15 amino acids.

V and J are TRBV5-1 and TRBJ2-1; D possibly matches TRBD1 or TRBD2 (5 bases each). The germline V gene encodes CDR1 SGHRS and CDR2 YFSETQ. V gave up 0 bases and J gave up 9 bases, with 16 bases separating them. The CDR3 is made up of 15 amino acids. The CDR3 protein is CASSLAGATLAEQFF. The CDR3 DNA reads TGCGCCAGCAGCTTGGCCGGGGCTACACTTGCTGAGCAGTTCTTC.

The chain carries TRBV2 and TRBJ2-1; 8 bases fit TRBD2. The CDR3 contains 14 residues. Germline lookup yields CDR1 SNHLY and CDR2 FYNNEI. J was trimmed by 6 bases and V by 7 bases; bases with no gene match: 8. CDR3 in amino acids: CASIPSGGPNEQFF. CDR3 in DNA: TGTGCCAGCATCCCCAGCGGGGGCCCCAATGAGCAGTTCTTC.

The CDR3 spells CSARGDEYNEQFF. In DNA, the CDR3 is TGCAGTGCTAGAGGGGACGAATACAATGAGCAGTTCTTC. The chain joins TRBV20-1 to TRBJ2-1; D is possibly TRBD1 or TRBD2 (5 bases each). There are 13 residues in the CDR3. CDR1 DFQATT and CDR2 SNEGSKA come from the germline V gene (reference sequence). Trimming took off 1 base at V and 4 bases at J, with 8 bases between the two ends.

A few counts support this clonotype. The chain links TRBV7-2 to TRBJ2-3; 11 bases fit TRBD2. Per germline, CDR1 SGHTA and CDR2 FQGNSA. The V segment lost 4 bases and the J segment 2 bases; nucleotides outside the gene matches: 8. CDR3 length equals 17 residues. The CDR3 reads CASSYGGTSGNTDTQYF. The CDR3 DNA sequence: TGTGCCAGCAGCTACGGAGGGACTAGCGGAAACACAGATACGCAGTATTTT.

The chain employs TRBV6-5 and TRBJ2-1, with TRBD1 matching over 8 bases. Per germline, CDR1 MNHEY and CDR2 SVGAGI. There are 15 residues in the CDR3. Losses at the gene ends were 2 bases for V and 8 bases for J; bases not matched to a gene: 8. This chain's CDR3 is CASSYGGQGFDEQFF. CDR3 nucleotide sequence: TGTGCCAGCAGTTACGGAGGACAGGGTTTCGATGAGCAGTTCTTC.

This clonotype was recorded a few times. The chain carries TRBV20-1 and TRBJ2-1; 7 bases map to TRBD1. CDR1 DFQATT and CDR2 SNEGSKA come from the germline V gene (reference sequence). The CDR3 is 15 residues long. V lost 0 bases and J lost 3; bases outside the gene matches: 5. The DNA for the CDR3 is TGCAGTGCTAGAGATTCAGGGGGTTTCTACAATGAGCAGTTCTTC. Protein product: CSARDSGGFYNEQFF.

Here the CDR3 reads CASRRALPGELFF. In nucleotides, the CDR3 is TGTGCCAGCAGACGGGCACTCCCCGGGGAGCTGTTTTTT. This chain uses TRBV7-9 with TRBJ2-2; no clear D. Germline V gene lookup returns CDR1 SEHNR and CDR2 FQNEAQ (reference sequence). V lost 6 bases and J 6 bases, leaving 11 bases between the germline ends. The CDR3 runs to 13 residues.